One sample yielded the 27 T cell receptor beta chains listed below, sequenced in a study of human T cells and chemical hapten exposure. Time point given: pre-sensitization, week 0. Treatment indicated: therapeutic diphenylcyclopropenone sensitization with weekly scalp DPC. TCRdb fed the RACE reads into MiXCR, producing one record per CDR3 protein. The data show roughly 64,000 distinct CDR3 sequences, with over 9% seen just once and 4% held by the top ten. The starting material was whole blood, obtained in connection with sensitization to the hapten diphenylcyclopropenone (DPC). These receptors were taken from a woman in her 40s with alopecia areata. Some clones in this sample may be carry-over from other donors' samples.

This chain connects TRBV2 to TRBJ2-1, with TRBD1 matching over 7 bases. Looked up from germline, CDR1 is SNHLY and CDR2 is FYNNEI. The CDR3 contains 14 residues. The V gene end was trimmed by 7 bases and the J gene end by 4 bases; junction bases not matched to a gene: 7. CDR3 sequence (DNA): TGTGCCAGCATGACGGGACAGCGATACAATGAGCAGTTCTTC. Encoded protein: CASMTGQRYNEQFF.

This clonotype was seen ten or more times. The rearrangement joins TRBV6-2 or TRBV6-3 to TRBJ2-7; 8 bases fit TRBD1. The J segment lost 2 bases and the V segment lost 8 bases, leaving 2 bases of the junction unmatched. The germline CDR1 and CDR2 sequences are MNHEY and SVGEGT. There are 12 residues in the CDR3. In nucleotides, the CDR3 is TGTGCCAGCGGACAGGGCCCCTACGAGCAGTACTTC. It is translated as CASGQGPYEQYF.

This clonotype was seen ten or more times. Written as DNA, the CDR3 is TGTGCCAGCAGCGGGGGCCTTATGAACACTGAAGCTTTCTTT. It specifies CASSGGLMNTEAFF. The chain employs TRBV6-5 and TRBJ1-1; D perhaps matches TRBD1 (6 bases). Germline V gives CDR1 MNHEY, CDR2 SVGAGI. With 6 bases removed from V and 0 bases from J, the gap between germline ends came to 11 bases. CDR3 length: 14 amino acids.

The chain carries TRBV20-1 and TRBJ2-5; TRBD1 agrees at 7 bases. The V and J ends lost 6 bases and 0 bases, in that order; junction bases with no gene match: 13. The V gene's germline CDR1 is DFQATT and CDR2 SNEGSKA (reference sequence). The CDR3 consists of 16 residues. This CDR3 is CSAAQGVSAHQETQYF. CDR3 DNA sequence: TGCAGTGCCGCCCAGGGGGTTAGCGCCCACCAAGAGACCCAGTACTTC.

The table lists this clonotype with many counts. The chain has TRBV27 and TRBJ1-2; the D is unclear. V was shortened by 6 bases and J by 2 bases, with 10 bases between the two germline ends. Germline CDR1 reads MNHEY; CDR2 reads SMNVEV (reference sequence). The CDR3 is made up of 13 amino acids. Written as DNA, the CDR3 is TGTGCCAGCAGCCCCGACGGAAACTATGGCTACACCTTC. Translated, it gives CASSPDGNYGYTF.

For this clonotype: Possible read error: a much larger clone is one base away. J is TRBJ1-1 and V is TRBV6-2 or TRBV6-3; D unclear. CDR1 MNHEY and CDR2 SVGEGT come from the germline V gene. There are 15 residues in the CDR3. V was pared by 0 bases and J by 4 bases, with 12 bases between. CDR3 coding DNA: TGTGCCAGCAGTTACTCGGAAGGATACCCCACTGAAGCTTTCTTT. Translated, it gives CASSYSEGYPTEAFF.

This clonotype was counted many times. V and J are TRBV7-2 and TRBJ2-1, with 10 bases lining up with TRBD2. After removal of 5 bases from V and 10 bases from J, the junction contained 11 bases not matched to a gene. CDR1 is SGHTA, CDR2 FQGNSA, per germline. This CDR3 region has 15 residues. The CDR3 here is CASSRAGGASAEQFF. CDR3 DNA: TGTGCCAGCAGCCGAGCGGGAGGGGCATCGGCAGAGCAGTTCTTC.

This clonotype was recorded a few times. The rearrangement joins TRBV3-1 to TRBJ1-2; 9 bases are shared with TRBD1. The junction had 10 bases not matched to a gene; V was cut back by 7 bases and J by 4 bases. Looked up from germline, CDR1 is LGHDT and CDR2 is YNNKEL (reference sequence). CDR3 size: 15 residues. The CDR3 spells CASKAKQGASYGYTF. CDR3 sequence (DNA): TGTGCCAGCAAGGCGAAACAGGGGGCATCCTATGGCTACACCTTC.

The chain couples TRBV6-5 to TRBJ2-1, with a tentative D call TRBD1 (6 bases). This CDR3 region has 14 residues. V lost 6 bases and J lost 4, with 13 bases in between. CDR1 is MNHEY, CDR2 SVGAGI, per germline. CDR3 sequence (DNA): TGTGCCAGCAGGGCCCTCGGACAGTACAATGAGCAGTTCTTC. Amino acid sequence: CASRALGQYNEQFF.

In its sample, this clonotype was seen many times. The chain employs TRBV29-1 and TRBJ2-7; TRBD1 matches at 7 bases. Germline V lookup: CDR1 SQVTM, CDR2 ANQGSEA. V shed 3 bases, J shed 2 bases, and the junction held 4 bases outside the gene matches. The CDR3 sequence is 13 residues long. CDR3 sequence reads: CSVEDRFTYEQYF. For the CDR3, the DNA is TGCAGCGTTGAGGACAGGTTTACCTACGAGCAGTACTTC.

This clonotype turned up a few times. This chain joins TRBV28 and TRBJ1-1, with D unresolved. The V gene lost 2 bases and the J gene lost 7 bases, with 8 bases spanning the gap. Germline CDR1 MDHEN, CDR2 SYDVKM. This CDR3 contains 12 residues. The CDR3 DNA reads TGTGCCAGCAGTTTACAGAAGAGTGAAGCTTTCTTT. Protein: CASSLQKSEAFF. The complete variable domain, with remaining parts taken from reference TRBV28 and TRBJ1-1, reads DVKVTQSSRYLVKRTGEKVFLECVQDMDHENMFWYRQDPGLGLRLIYFSYDVKMKEKGDIPEGYSVSREKKERFSLILESASTNQTSMYLCASSLQKSEAFFGQGTRLTVV.

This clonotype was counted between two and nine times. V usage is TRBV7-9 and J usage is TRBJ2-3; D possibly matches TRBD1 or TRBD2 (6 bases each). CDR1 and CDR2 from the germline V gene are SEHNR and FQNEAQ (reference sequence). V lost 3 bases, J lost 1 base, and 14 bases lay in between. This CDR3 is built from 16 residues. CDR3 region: CASSFFRGRRTDTQYF. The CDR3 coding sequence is TGTGCCAGCAGCTTTTTTCGGGGGCGCCGCACAGATACGCAGTATTTT.

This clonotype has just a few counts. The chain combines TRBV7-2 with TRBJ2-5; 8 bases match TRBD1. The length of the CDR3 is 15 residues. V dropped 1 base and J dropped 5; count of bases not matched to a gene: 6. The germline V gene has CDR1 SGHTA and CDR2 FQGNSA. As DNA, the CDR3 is TGTGCCAGCAGCTTAGTTGGCAGGGGGCTCGAGACCCAGTACTTC. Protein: CASSLVGRGLETQYF.

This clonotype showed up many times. The CDR3 DNA sequence: TGTGCCAGCAGCTTAGCGCAGGGGGCTAACTATGGCTACACCTTC. This sequence encodes CASSLAQGANYGYTF. The V call is TRBV7-8, the J call TRBJ1-2; TRBD1 agrees at 7 bases. CDR1 SGHVS and CDR2 FQNEAQ come from the germline V gene. CDR3 length equals 15 residues. The V and J ends lost 0 bases and 0 bases, in that order; junction bases with no gene match: 1.

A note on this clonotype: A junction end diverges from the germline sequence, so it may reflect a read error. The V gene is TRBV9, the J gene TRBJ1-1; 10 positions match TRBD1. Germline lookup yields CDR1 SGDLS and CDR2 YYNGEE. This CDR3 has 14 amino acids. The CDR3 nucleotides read TGTGCCAGCAGCGGAAGACAGGGGGCCACTGTAGCTTTCTTT. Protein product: CASSGRQGATVAFF.

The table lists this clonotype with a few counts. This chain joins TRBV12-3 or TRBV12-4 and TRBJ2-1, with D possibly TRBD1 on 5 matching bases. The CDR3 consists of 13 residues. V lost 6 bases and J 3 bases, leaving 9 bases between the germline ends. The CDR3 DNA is TGTGCCAGCAGACTGACAGTCTACAATGAGCAGTTCTTC. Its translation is CASRLTVYNEQFF.

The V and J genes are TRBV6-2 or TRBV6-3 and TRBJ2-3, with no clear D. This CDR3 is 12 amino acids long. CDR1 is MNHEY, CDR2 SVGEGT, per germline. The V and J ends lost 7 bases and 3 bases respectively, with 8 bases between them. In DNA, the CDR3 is TGTGCCAGCACCAAGGGTACAGATACGCAGTATTTT. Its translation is CASTKGTDTQYF.

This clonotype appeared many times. CDR3 region: CASSIMGQGHNEQFF. CDR3 nucleotides: TGTGCCAGTAGTATCATGGGACAGGGCCACAATGAGCAGTTCTTC. The chain carries TRBV19 and TRBJ2-1; TRBD1 aligns across 9 bases. Trimming at V came to 3 bases and at J to 5 bases, leaving 5 bases not matched to a gene. Germline values: CDR1 LNHDA, CDR2 SQIVND (reference sequence). This CDR3 spans 15 amino acids.

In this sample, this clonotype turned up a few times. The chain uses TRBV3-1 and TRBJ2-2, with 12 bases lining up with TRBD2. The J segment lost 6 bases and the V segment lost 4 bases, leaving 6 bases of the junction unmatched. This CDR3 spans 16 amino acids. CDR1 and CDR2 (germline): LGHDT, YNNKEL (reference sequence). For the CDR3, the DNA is TGTGCCAGCAGCCTCTCTAGCGGGAGGGCCGCCGGGGAGCTGTTTTTT. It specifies CASSLSSGRAAGELFF.

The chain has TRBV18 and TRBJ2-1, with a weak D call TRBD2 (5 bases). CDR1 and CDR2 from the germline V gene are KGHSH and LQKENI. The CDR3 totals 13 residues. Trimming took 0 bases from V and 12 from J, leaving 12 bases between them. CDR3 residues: CASSPPSELAQFF. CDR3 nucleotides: TGTGCCAGCTCACCACCGTCAGAGCTAGCGCAGTTCTTC.

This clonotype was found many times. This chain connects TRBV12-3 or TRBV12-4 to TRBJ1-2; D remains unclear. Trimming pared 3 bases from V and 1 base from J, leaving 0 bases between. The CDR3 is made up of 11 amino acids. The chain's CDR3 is CASSFNYGYTF. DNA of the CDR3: TGTGCCAGCAGTTTTAACTATGGCTACACCTTC.

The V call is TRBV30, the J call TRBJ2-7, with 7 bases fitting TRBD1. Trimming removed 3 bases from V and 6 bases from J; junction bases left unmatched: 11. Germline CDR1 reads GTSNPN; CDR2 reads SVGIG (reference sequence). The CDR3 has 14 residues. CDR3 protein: CAWRTGNVRGEQYF. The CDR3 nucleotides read TGTGCCTGGAGGACAGGGAACGTTCGGGGCGAGCAGTACTTC.

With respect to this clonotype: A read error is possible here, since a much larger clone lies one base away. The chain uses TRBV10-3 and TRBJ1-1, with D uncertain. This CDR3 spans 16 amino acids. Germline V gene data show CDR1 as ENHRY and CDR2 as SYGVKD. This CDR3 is CAISPEGFHPGTEALF. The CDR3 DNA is TGTGCCATCAGCCCCGAGGGTTTTCACCCGGGCACTGAAGCTCTCTTT.

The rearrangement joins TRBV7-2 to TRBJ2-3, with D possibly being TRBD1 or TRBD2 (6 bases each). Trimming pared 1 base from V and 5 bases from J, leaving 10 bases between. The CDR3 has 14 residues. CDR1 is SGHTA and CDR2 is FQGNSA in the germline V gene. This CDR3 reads CASSLDGGRDTQYF. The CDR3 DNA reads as TGTGCCAGCAGCTTAGACGGGGGCCGAGATACGCAGTATTTT.

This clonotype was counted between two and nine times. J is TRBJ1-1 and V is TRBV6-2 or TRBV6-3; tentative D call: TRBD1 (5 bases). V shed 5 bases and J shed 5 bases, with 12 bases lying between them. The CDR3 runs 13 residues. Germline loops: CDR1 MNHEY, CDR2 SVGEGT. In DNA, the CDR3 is TGTGCCAGCAGTCCCGGGGGGTGGACTGAAGCTTTCTTT. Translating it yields CASSPGGWTEAFF.

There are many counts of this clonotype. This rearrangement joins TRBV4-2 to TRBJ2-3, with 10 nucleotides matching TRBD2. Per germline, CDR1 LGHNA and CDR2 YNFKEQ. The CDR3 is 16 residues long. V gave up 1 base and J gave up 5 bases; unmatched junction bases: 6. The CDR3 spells CASSQVGTSAKDTQYF. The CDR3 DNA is TGTGCCAGCAGCCAAGTGGGGACTAGCGCGAAAGATACGCAGTATTTT.

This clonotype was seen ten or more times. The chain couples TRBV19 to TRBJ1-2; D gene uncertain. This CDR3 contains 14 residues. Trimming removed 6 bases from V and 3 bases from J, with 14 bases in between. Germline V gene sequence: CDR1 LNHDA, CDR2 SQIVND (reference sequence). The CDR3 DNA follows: TGTGCCAGTAGCCCCCCGCAGGCATACTATGGCTACACCTTC. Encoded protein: CASSPPQAYYGYTF. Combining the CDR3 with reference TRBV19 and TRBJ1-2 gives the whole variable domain DGGITQSPKYLFRKEGQNVTLSCEQNLNHDAMYWYRQDPGQGLRLIYYSQIVNDFQKGDIAEGYSVSREKKESFPLTVTSAQKNPTAFYLCASSPPQAYYGYTFGSGTRLTVV.